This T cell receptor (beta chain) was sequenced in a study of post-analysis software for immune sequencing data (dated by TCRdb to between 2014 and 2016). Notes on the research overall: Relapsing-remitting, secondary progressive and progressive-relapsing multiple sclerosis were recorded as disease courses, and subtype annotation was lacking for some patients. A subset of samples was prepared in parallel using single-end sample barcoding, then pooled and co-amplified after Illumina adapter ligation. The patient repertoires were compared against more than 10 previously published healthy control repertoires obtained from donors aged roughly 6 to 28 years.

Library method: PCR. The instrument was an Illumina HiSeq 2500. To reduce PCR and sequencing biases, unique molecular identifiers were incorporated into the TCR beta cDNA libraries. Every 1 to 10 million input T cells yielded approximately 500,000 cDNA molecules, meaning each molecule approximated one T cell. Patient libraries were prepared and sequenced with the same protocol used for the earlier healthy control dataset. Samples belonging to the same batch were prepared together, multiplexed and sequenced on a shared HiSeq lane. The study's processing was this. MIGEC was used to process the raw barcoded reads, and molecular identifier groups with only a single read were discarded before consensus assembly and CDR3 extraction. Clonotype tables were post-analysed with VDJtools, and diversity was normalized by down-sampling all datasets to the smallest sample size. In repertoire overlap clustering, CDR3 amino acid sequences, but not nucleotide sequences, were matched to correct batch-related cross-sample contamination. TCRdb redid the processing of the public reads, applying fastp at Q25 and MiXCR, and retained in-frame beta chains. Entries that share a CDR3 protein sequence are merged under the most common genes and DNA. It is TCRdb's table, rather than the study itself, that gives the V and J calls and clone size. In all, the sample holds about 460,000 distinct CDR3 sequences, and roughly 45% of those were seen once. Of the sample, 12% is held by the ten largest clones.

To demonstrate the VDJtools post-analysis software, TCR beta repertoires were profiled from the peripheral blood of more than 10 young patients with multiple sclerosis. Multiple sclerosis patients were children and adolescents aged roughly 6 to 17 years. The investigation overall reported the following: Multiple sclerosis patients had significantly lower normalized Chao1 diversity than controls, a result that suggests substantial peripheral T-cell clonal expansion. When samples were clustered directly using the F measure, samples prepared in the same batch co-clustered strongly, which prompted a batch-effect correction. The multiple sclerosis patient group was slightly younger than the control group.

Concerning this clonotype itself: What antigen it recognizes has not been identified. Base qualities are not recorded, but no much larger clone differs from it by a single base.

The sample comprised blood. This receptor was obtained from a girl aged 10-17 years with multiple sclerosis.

The CDR3 in this case is CSARERTDYYGYTF. DNA sequence: TGCAGTGCTAGAGAACGGACGGACTACTATGGCTACACCTTC. The V gene is TRBV20-1 and the J gene is TRBJ1-2; the D gene is unclear. The CDR3 spans 14 residues, from the cysteine through the phenylalanine. Left in the record is the CDR3 DNA by itself, 42 bases read in frame from the first base. Between the V and J ends, shortened by 0 bases and 3 bases respectively, the junction contains 11 bases. CDR1 and CDR2, per the germline V gene (reference sequence), are DFQATT and SNEGSKA.